This TCR beta chain was retrieved from a study of cytomegalovirus exposure and HLA in healthy donors. Primers: 60 Vbeta forward and 13 Jbeta reverse. The table came from immunoSEQ multiplex PCR; TCRdb's copy has only in-frame clones and leaves some out. The data contain 99,000 or so clones, over 60% of them seen just once; the ten biggest clones take up 5% to 6%. As concerns this clone: Its antigen is as yet unknown.

CDR1 is SGHRS and CDR2 is YFSETQ in the germline V gene. Losses at the gene ends were 2 bases for V and 6 bases for J; bases not matched to a gene: 9. The CDR3 spans 15 residues. Whole-study findings and limits: Solely CMV serostatus was available to characterize immune exposure. A reported reduction in N-insertions relative to the roughly 710-donor mean was seen in an Asian-associated ancestry cluster in a later analysis.

The chain couples TRBV5-1 to TRBJ2-7; 9 nucleotides agree with TRBD2. This receptor was identified in a woman in her late teens or twenties in good health and CMV-seropositive. Sequencing was performed on PBMCs. For the CDR3, the DNA is TGCGCCAGCAGCTTCTCCGGGACTAGCCGGGTCGAGCAGTACTTC. It specifies CASSFSGTSRVEQYF.